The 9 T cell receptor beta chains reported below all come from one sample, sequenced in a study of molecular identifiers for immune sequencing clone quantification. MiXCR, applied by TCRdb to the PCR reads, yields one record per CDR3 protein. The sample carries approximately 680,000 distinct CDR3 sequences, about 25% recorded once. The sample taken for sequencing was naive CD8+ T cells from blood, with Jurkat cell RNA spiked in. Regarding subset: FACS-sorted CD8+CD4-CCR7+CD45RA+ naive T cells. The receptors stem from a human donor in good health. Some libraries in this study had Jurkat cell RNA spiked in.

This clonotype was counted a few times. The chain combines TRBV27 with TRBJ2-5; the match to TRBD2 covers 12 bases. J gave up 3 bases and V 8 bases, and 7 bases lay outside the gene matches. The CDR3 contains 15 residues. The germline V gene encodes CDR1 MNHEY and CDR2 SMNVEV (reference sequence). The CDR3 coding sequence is TGTGCCAGCGGATTACTAGCGGGGGGCAAAGAGACCCAGTACTTC. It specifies CASGLLAGGKETQYF.

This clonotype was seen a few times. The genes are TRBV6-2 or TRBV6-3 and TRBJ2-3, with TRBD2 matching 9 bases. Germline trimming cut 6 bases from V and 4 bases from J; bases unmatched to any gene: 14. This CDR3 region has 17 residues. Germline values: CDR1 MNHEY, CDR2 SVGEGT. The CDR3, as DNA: TGTGCCAGCAGCTTCACAGTGCGGGGGGGCCTCGCAGATACGCAGTATTTT. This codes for CASSFTVRGGLADTQYF.

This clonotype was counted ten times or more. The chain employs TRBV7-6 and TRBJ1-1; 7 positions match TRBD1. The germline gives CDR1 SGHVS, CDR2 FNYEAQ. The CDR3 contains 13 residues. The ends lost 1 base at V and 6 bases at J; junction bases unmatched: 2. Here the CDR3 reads CASSLDQGAEAFF. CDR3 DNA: TGTGCCAGCAGCTTAGATCAGGGGGCTGAAGCTTTCTTT.

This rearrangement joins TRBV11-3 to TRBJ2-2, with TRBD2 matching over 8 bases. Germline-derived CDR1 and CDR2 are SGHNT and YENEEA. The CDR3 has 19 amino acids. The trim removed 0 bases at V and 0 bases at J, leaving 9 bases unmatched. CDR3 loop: CASSLDWSSGHPNTGELFF. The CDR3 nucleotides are TGTGCCAGCAGCTTAGATTGGTCTAGCGGGCACCCGAACACCGGGGAGCTGTTTTTT. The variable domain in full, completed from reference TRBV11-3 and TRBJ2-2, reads EAGVVQSPRYKIIEKKQPVAFWCNPISGHNTLYWYLQNLGQGPELLIRYENEEAVDDSQLPKDRFSAERLKGVDSTLKIQPAELGDSAVYLCASSLDWSSGHPNTGELFFGEGSRLTVL.

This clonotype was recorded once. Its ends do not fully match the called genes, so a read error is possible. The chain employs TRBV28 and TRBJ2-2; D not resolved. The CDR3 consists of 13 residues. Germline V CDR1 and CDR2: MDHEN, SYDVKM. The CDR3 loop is CANSLGNTGELFF. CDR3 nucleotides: TGTGCCAACAGTTTAGGTAACACCGGGGAGCTGTTTTTT. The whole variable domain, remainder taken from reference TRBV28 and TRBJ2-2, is DVKVTQSSRYLVKRTGEKVFLECVQDMDHENMFWYRQDPGLGLRLIYFSYDVKMKEKGDIPEGYSVSREKKERFSLILESASTNQTSMYLCANSLGNTGELFFGEGSRLTVL.

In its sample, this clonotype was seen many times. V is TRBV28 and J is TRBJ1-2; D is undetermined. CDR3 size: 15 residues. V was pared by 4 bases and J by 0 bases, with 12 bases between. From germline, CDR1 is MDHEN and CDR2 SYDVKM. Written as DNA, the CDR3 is TGTGCCAGCAGTTCCCTTCTACCGACTAACTATGGCTACACCTTC. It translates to CASSSLLPTNYGYTF.

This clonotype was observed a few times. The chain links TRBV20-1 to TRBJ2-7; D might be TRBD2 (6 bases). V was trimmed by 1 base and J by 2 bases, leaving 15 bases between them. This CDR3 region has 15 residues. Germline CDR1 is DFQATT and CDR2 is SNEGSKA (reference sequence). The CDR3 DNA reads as TGCAGTGCTAGAGGAACCGGGGGAGAACCCTACGAGCAGTACTTC. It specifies CSARGTGGEPYEQYF.

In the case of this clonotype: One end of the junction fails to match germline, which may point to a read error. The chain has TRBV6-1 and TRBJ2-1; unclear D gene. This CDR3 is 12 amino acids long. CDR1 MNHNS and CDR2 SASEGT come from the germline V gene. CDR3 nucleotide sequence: TGTGCCAGCTCGAGCTCCTACAATGAGAAGTTCTTC. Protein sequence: CASSSSYNEKFF.

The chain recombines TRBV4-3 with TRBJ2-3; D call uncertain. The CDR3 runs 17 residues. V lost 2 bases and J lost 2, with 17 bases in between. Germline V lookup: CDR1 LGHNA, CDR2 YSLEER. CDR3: CASSQWEKESFTDTQYF. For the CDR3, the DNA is TGCGCCAGCAGCCAATGGGAAAAAGAAAGTTTCACAGATACGCAGTATTTT.